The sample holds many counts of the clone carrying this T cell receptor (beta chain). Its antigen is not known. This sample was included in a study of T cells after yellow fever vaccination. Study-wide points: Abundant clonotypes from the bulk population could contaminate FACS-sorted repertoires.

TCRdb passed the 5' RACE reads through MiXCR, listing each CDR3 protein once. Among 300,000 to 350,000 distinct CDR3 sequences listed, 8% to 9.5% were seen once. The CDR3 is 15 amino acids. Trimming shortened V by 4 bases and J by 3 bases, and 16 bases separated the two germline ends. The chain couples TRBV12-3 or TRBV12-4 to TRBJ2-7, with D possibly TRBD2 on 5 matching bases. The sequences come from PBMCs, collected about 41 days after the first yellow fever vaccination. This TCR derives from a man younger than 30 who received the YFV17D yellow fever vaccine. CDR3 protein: CASSSDVPGIYEQYF. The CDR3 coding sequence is TGTGCCAGCAGTTCGGACGTTCCGGGGATCTACGAGCAGTACTTC.